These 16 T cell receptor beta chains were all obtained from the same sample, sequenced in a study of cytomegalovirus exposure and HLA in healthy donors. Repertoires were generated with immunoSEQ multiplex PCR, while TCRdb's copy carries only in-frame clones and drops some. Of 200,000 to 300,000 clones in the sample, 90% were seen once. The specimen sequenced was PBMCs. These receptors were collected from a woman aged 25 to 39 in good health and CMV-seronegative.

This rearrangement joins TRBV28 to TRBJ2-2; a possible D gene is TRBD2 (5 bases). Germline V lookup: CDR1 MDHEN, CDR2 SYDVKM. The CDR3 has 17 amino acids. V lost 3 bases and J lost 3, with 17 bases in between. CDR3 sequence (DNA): TGTGCCAGCAGTTTTCCCCCTCTCCCGAGGGACACCGGGGAGCTGTTTTTT. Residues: CASSFPPLPRDTGELFF.

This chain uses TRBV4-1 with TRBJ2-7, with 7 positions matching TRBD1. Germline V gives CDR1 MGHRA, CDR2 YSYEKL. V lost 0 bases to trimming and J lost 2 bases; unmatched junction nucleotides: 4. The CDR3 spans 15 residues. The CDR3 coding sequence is TGCGCCAGCAGCCAAGAAGACAGGGTTACCTACGAGCAGTACTTC. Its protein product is CASSQEDRVTYEQYF.

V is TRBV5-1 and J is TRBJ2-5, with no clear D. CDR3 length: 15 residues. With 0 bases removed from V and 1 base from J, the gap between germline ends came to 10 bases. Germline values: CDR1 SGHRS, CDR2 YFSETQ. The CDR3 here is CASSLVGQIQETQYF. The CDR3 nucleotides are TGCGCCAGCAGCTTGGTTGGGCAGATCCAAGAGACCCAGTACTTC. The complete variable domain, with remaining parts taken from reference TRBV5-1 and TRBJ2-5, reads KAGVTQTPRYLIKTRGQQVTLSCSPISGHRSVSWYQQTPGQGLQFLFEYFSETQRNKGNFPGRFSGRQFSNSRSEMNVSTLELGDSALYLCASSLVGQIQETQYFGPGTRLLVL.

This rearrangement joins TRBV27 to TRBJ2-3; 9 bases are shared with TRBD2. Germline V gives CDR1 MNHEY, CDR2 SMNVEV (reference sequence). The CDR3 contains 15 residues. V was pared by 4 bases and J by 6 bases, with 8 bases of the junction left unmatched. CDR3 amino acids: CASSSTSGGGDTQYF. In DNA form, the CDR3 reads TGTGCCAGCAGTTCGACTAGCGGAGGGGGGGATACGCAGTATTTT.

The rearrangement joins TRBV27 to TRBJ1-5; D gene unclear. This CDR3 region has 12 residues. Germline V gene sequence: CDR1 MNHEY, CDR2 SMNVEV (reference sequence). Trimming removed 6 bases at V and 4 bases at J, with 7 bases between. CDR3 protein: CASRTVNQPQHF. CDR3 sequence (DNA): TGTGCCAGCAGGACTGTAAATCAGCCCCAGCATTTT.

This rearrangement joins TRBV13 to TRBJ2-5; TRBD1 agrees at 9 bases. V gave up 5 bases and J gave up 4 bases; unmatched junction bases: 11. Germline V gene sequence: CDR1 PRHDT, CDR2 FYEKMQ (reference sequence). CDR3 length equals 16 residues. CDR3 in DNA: TGTGCCAGCAGCCCGATGATCAAGGACAGGGGAGAGACCCAGTACTTC. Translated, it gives CASSPMIKDRGETQYF.

Here the CDR3 reads CASGHRGRGNYGYTF. The CDR3, as DNA: TGTGCTAGTGGCCACAGGGGCAGGGGGAACTATGGCTACACCTTC. The chain uses TRBV12-5 and TRBJ1-2, with 7 bases lining up with TRBD1. Germline lookup yields CDR1 LGHNT and CDR2 FRNRAP. The CDR3 is 15 amino acids. V dropped 6 bases and J dropped 2; count of bases not matched to a gene: 9. The whole variable domain, remainder taken from reference TRBV12-5 and TRBJ1-2, is DARVTQTPRHKVTEMGQEVTMRCQPILGHNTVFWYRQTMMQGLELLAYFRNRAPLDDSGMPKDRFSAEMPDATLATLKIQPSEPRDSAVYFCASGHRGRGNYGYTFGSGTRLTVV.

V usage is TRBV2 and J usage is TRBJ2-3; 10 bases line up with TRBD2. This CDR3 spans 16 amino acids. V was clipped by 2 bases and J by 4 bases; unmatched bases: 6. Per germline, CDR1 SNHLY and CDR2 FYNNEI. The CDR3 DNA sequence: TGTGCCAGCAGTGAACGTCCTAGCGGGAGATCAGATACGCAGTATTTT. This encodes CASSERPSGRSDTQYF.

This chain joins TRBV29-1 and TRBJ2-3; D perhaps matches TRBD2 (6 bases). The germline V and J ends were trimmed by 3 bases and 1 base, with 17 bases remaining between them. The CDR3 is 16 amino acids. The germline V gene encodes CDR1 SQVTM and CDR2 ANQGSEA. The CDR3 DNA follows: TGCAGCGTTGATTCGCTGGGGGGACTCGGCACAGATACGCAGTATTTT. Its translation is CSVDSLGGLGTDTQYF.

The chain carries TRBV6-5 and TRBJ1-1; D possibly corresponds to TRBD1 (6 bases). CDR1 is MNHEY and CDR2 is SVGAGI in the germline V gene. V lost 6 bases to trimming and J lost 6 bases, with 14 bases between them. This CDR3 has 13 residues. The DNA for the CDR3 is TGTGCCAGCAGGCCAACAGGGAGGGCTGAAGCTTTCTTT. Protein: CASRPTGRAEAFF.

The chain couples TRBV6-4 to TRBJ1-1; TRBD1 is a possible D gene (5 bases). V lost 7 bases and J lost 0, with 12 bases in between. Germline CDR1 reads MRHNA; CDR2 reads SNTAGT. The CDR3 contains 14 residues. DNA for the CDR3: TGTGCCAGCACAGGGAACCCCGTGAACACTGAAGCTTTCTTT. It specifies CASTGNPVNTEAFF.

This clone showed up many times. CDR3 DNA sequence: TGTGCCAGCAGTTTTGCCTCTAGCGGGAACAATACGCAGTATTTT. Its protein product is CASSFASSGNNTQYF. The rearrangement links TRBV28 to TRBJ2-3, with 9 nucleotides matching TRBD2. This CDR3 is 15 amino acids long. Germline assignment: CDR1 MDHEN and CDR2 SYDVKM. The V and J ends lost 3 bases and 7 bases, in that order; junction bases with no gene match: 8.

The CDR3 DNA follows: TGTGCCAGCAGCTTAGGGCGGGCCCGGAGCTCCTACAATGAGCAGTTCTTC. This sequence encodes CASSLGRARSSYNEQFF. This chain joins TRBV7-2 and TRBJ2-1; tentative D call: TRBD2 (5 bases). With 1 base removed from V and 0 bases from J, the gap between germline ends came to 13 bases. The CDR3 runs 17 residues. Germline CDR1 SGHTA, CDR2 FQGNSA.

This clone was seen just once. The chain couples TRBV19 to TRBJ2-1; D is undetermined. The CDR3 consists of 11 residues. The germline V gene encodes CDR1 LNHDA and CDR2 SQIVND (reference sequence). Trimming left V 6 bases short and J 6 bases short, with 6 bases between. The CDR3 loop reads CASRNPNEQFF. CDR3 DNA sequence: TGTGCCAGTAGGAACCCCAATGAGCAGTTCTTC.

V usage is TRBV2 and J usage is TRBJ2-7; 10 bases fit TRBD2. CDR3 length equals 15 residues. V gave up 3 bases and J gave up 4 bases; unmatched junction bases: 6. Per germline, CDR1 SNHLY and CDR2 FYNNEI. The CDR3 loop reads CASSELPSGSYEQYF. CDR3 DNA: TGTGCCAGCAGTGAGCTCCCTAGCGGGAGTTACGAGCAGTACTTC.

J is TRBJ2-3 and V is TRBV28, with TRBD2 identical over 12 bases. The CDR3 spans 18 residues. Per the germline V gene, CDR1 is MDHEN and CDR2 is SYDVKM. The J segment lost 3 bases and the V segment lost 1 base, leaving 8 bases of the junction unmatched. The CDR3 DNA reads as TGTGCCAGCAGTTTATACCCATCGACTAGCGGGAGTACAGATACGCAGTATTTT. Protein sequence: CASSLYPSTSGSTDTQYF.